This TCR beta chain was obtained from a study of cytomegalovirus exposure and HLA in healthy donors. Overall study results and limits: Relative to equally common others, HLA-associated TCR beta chains showed greater clonal expansion in a later analysis.

CDR3 size: 14 residues. Per the germline V gene, CDR1 is SGHRS and CDR2 is YFSETQ. Trimming removed 4 bases from V and 5 bases from J; junction bases left unmatched: 8. Primers for the PCR totalled 60 Vbeta and 13 Jbeta. The authors' processing: Later, some 75 million unique TCR beta chains were counted in an analysis, and around 11 million of them were shared. Sequenced by immunoSEQ multiplex PCR; TCRdb stores in-frame clones only, minus some. The V and J calls and clone size are taken from that table; D and trimming were inferred from the DNA. Its table lists roughly 58,000 clones. In regard to this clone: Antigen unknown.

The sequenced sample was PBMCs. This receptor was taken from a woman in her forties or fifties in good health and CMV-seropositive. The chain has TRBV5-1 and TRBJ1-1; TRBD1 aligns across 7 bases. The CDR3 DNA reads as TGCGCCAGCAGCGCCCAGGGGGTGGCAACTGAAGCTTTCTTT. Translated, it gives CASSAQGVATEAFF.